The text below deals with one T cell receptor (beta chain). In the authors' workflow: Using reference gene primer amplification, nucleated cell counts were estimated. The protocol was immunoSEQ multiplex PCR, while the TCRdb copy is restricted to in-frame clones and leaves out a portion. The V and J calls and the clone size are those of that table, but D and trimming were determined from the DNA. Of tens of thousands of clones in the sample, around nine tenths were seen once. Germline V gene lookup returns CDR1 LNHDA and CDR2 SQIVND (reference sequence). This CDR3 region has 15 residues. V lost 3 bases to trimming and J lost 2 bases; unmatched junction nucleotides: 3. This record belongs to a study of blood T cell repertoires in COVID-19. Looking at the study overall: Samples taken during acute and convalescent COVID-19 were collected in the United States, Italy and Spain. T cells, B-cell-depleted T cells, or PBMCs provided the cDNA or gDNA that served as material.

The receptor was derived from a middle-aged man with acute or convalescent COVID-19. What was sequenced was peripheral blood. The chain uses TRBV19 and TRBJ2-1, with 8 bases that match TRBD2. The CDR3 is CASSMSGGTYNEQFF. As DNA, the CDR3 is TGTGCCAGTAGTATGTCGGGAGGGACCTACAATGAGCAGTTCTTC.